This T cell receptor (beta chain) was recorded in a study of T cell responses to AZD1222 COVID-19 vaccine. Worth noting for this clone: Its cognate antigen is unknown.

Study-wide points: White British donors predominated, females outnumbered males, and clonal diversity was possibly underestimated. Repertoires in all cases were sampled only once the peak T cell response had passed.

The method was immunoSEQ multiplex PCR; TCRdb's version includes in-frame clones alone and lacks a portion of them. The sample has around 130,000 clones, 88% seen once. The sequence derives from an adult who received the AZD1222 COVID-19 vaccine. This specimen was peripheral blood, taken 28 days after the second AZD1222 dose.

This CDR3 reads CSVTGQDDTEAFF. DNA of the CDR3: TGCAGCGTGACCGGACAGGACGACACTGAAGCTTTCTTT. The rearrangement uses TRBV29-1 and TRBJ1-1, with 7 bases matching TRBD1. The CDR3 runs 13 residues. The ends lost 6 bases at V and 3 bases at J; junction bases unmatched: 7. Germline assignment: CDR1 SQVTM and CDR2 ANQGSEA.